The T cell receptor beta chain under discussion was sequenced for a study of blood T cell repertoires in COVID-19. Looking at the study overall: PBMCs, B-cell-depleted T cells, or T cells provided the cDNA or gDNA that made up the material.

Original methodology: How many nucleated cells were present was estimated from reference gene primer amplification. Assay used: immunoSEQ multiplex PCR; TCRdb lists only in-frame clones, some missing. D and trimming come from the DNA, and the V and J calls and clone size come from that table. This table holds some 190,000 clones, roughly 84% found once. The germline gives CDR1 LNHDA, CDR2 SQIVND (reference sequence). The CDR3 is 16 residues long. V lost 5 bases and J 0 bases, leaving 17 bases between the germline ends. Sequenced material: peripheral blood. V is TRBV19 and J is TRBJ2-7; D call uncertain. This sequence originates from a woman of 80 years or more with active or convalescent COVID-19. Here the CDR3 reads CASSPEWAVSSYEQYF. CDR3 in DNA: TGTGCCAGTAGTCCCGAATGGGCTGTCAGCTCCTACGAGCAGTACTTC.